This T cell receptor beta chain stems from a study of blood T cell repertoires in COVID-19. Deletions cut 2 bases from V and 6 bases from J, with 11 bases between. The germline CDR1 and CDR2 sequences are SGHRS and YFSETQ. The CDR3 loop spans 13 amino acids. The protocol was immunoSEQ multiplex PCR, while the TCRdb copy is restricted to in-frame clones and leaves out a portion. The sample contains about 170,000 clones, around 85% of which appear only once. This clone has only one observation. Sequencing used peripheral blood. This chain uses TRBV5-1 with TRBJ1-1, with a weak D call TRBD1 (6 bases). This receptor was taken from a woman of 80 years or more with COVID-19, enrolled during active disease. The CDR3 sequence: CASSFPGAPEAFF. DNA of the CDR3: TGCGCCAGCAGCTTTCCAGGGGCCCCTGAAGCTTTCTTT. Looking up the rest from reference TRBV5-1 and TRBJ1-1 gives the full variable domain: KAGVTQTPRYLIKTRGQQVTLSCSPISGHRSVSWYQQTPGQGLQFLFEYFSETQRNKGNFPGRFSGRQFSNSRSEMNVSTLELGDSALYLCASSFPGAPEAFFGQGTRLTVV.